A selection of T cell receptor beta chains follows, all from one sample in a study of control samples from healthy donors and cancer patients. Repertoires were generated with immunoSEQ multiplex PCR, while TCRdb's copy carries only in-frame clones and drops some. Of 100,000 to 150,000 clones listed, 85% to 95% are singletons. Specimen: PBMCs. The receptors come from a man older than 75 with head and neck cancer. CDR3s include the opening cysteine and the closing phenylalanine or tryptophan. Each record gives: J gene, clone size, D gene, V gene, CDR3 DNA, CDR3 protein. D genes are given only for firm matches. Expanded clones are given a class, and other clones once, few, many or no size at all.

>TRBJ1-6|few|NA|TRBV7-9
TGTGCCAGCAGCGACACCGTTGATCGGTCACCCCTCCACTTT
CASSDTVDRSPLHF
>TRBJ2-1|NA|NA|TRBV7-6
TGTGCCAGCAGCTTAGGAGATGAGCAGTTCTTC
CASSLGDEQFF
>TRBJ1-1|NA|NA|TRBV15
TGTGCCACCAGCAGAGTCCCCAGGACTGAAGCTTTCTTT
CATSRVPRTEAFF
>TRBJ2-2|once|TRBD2|TRBV5-4
TGTGCCAGCAGGGATCCCGGAGCGGGGGGGGGCACCGGGGAGCTGTTTTTT
CASRDPGAGGGTGELFF
>TRBJ2-1|NA|NA|TRBV9
TGTGCCAGCAGCGTAAAAGGGCCGAATGAGCAGTTCTTC
CASSVKGPNEQFF
>TRBJ2-1|NA|NA|TRBV5-1
TGCGCCAGCAGCCTCGGGGACTTCCTGGGAGAGCAGTTCTTC
CASSLGDFLGEQFF
>TRBJ2-7|NA|NA|TRBV6-2/TRBV6-3
TGTGCCAGCAGCTCCGGGACCCCCTACGAGCAGTACTTC
CASSSGTPYEQYF
>TRBJ1-5|NA|NA|TRBV18
TGTGCCAGCTCGCCCCCGGCGGCAGCAAGCAATCAGCCCCAGCATTTT
CASSPPAAASNQPQHF
>TRBJ2-7|few|TRBD2|TRBV25-1
TGTGCCAGTAGGACTAGCGGCTACGAGCAGTACTTC
CASRTSGYEQYF
>TRBJ1-4|NA|NA|TRBV5-5
TGTGCCAGCAGCTTGCGACAGTTAGGGGAAAAACTGTTTTTT
CASSLRQLGEKLFF
>TRBJ1-1|NA|NA|TRBV6-5
TGTGCCAGCACCCGCGGGGGGAACACTGAAGCTTTCTTT
CASTRGGNTEAFF
>TRBJ1-2|NA|NA|TRBV10-3
TGTGCCATCAGCCGGGACCGGGACGGCTACACCTTC
CAISRDRDGYTF
>TRBJ2-2|NA|TRBD1|TRBV5-1
TGCGCCAGCAGTCCCGGGACAGCGAACACCGGGGAGCTGTTTTTT
CASSPGTANTGELFF
>TRBJ2-7|NA|NA|TRBV19
TGTGCCAGTAGTATGCAGGTTGCCTACGAGCAGTACTTC
CASSMQVAYEQYF
>TRBJ1-2|NA|NA|TRBV6-5
TGTGCCAGCAGTTACAGTCCCACATGGGACTACACCTTC
CASSYSPTWDYTF
>TRBJ1-2|NA|NA|TRBV29-1
TGCAGCGTGGAGGGGGGAAAAGCTAACTATGGCTACACCTTC
CSVEGGKANYGYTF
>TRBJ1-1|NA|NA|TRBV24-1
TGTGCCACCAGTGGGCGGGGATGGACGAACACTGAAGCTTTCTTT
CATSGRGWTNTEAFF
>TRBJ2-7|NA|NA|TRBV5-1
TGCGCCAGCAGCTTGGCAGGGCCCCCCTACGAGCAGTACTTC
CASSLAGPPYEQYF
>TRBJ1-5|NA|NA|TRBV10-3
TGTGCCATCAGCGACACAACAATGACAGGAGGCAATCAGCCCCAGCATTTT
CAISDTTMTGGNQPQHF
>TRBJ2-3|NA|TRBD1|TRBV9
TGTGCCAGCAGCGCCCGGACAGGGTACCCCCCAGATACGCAGTATTTT
CASSARTGYPPDTQYF
>TRBJ2-7|NA|NA|TRBV5-6
TGTGCCAGCAGCTTGGGCCTAAACTACGAGCAGTACTTC
CASSLGLNYEQYF
>TRBJ2-1|NA|NA|TRBV4-2
TGTGCCAGCAGCCAAGATAACAATGAGCAGTTCTTC
CASSQDNNEQFF
>TRBJ1-1|once|TRBD1|TRBV3-1/TRBV3-2
TGTGCCAGCAGCCCTTTACAGGGGGTAAACACTGAAGCTTTCTTT
CASSPLQGVNTEAFF
>TRBJ1-2|NA|NA|TRBV5-4
TGTGCCAGCAGCCAGGCGCGTCATCAAAACTATGGCTACACCTTC
CASSQARHQNYGYTF
>TRBJ2-7|NA|NA|TRBV5-1
TGCGCCAGCAGCCTGGCGACGGGATTCGGCGAGCAGTACTTC
CASSLATGFGEQYF
>TRBJ1-2|NA|NA|TRBV6-5
TGTGCCAGCAGTTACTCTCGCAGTAACTATGGCTACACCTTC
CASSYSRSNYGYTF
>TRBJ1-1|NA|NA|TRBV5-1
TGCGCCAGCAGCTTAGGGACACATAACACTGAAGCTTTCTTT
CASSLGTHNTEAFF
>TRBJ1-2|NA|NA|TRBV30
TGTGCCGGTGCAATCCAGGGGTATGGCTACACCTTC
CAGAIQGYGYTF